This T cell receptor (beta chain) was recorded in a study of T cells in Graves' hyperthyroidism and ophthalmopathy. Study-level background: Peripheral blood was collected at initial diagnosis, before any treatment.

At least ten counts were recorded for this clonotype. Uncontrolled infection, other autoimmune disease, pregnancy or lactation excluded patients. Amplification targeted TCR beta CDR3 regions from RNA transcripts. The primer set for the first-round RT-PCR of the TCR CDR3 was HTBI. TCRdb redid the calling of the multiplex PCR reads with MiXCR, one entry per CDR3 protein. The repertoire holds a few hundred thousand distinct CDR3 sequences, with less than 15% as singletons. Sequenced: blood. The source of this sequence is a woman aged 40 to 50 with Graves' hyperthyroidism that later progressed to Graves' ophthalmopathy.

CDR3 loop: CAISARDEQYF. CDR3 nucleotides: TGTGCCATCAGTGCCAGGGATGAGCAGTACTTC. This chain joins TRBV10-3 and TRBJ2-7, with D possibly TRBD1 on 5 matching bases. The germline CDR1 and CDR2 sequences are ENHRY and SYGVKD. Trimming left V 4 bases short and J 7 bases short, with 8 bases between. This CDR3 spans 11 amino acids.